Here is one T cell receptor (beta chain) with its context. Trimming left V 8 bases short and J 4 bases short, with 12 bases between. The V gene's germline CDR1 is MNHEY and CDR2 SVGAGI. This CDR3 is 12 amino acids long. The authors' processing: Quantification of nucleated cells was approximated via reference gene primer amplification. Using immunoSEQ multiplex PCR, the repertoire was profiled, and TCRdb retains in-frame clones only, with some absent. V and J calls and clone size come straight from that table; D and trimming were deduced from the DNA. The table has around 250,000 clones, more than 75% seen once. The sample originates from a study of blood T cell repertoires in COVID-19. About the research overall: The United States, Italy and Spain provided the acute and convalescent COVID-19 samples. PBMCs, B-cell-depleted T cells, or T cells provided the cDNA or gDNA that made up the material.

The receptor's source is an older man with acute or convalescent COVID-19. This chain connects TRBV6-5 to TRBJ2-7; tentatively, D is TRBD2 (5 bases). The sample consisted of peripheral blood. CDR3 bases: TGTGCCAGCGGGAGATCAGGATACGAGCAGTACTTC. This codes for CASGRSGYEQYF.